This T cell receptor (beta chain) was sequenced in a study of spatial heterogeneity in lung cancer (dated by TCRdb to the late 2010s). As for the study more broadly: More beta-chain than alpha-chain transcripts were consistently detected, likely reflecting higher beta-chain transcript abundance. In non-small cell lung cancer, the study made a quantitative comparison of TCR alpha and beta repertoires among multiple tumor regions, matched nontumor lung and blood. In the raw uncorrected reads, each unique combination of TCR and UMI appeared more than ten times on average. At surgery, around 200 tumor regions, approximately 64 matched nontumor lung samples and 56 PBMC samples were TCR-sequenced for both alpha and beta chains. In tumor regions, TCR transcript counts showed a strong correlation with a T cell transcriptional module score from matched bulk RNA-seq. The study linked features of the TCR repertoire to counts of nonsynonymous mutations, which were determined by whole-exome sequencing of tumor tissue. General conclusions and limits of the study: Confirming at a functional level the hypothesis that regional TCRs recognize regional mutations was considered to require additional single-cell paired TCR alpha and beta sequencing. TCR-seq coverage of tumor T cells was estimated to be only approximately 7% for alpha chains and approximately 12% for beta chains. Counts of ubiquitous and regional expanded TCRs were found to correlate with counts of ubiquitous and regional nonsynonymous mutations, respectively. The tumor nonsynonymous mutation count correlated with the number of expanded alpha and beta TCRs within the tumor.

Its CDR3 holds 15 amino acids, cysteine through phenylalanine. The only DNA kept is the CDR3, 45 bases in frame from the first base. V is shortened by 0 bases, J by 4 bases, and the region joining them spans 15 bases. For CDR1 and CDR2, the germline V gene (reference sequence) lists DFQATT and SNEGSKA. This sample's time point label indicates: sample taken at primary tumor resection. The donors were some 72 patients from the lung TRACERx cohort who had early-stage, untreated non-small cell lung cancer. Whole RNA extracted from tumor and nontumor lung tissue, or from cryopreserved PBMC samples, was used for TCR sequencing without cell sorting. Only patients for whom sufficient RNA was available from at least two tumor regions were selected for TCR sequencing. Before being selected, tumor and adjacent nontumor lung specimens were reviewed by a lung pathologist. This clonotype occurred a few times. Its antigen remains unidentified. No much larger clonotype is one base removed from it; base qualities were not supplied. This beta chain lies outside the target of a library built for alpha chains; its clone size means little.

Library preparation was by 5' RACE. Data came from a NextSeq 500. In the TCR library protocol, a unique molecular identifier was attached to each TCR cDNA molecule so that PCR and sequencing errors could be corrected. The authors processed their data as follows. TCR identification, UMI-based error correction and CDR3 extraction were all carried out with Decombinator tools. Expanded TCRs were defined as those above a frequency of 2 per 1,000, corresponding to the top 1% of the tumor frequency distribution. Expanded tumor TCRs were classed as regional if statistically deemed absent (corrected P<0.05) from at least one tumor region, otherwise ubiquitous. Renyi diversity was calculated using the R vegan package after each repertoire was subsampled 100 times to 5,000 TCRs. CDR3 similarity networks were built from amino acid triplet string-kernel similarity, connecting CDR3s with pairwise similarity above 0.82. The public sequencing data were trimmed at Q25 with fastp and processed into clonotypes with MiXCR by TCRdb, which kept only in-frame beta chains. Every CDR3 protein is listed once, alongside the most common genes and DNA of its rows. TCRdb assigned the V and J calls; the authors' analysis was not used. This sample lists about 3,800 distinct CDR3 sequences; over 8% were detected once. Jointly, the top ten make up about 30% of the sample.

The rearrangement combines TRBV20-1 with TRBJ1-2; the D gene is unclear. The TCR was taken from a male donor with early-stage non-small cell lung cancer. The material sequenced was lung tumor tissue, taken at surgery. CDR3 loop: CSARDLVVLGYGYTF. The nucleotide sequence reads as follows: TGCAGTGCTAGAGATTTGGTGGTGTTGGGCTATGGCTACACCTTC.